The 8 T cell receptor beta chains reported below all come from one sample, sequenced in a study of blood T cell repertoires in COVID-19. TCRdb keeps only in-frame clones here, not all; method: immunoSEQ multiplex PCR. The sample lists roughly 120,000 clones, approximately 81% occurring once. Material for sequencing was peripheral blood. The receptors were sampled from a man in his forties with acute or convalescent COVID-19.

This sequence joins TRBV7-6 and TRBJ2-6, with a tentative D call TRBD1 (5 bases). Trimming shortened V by 5 bases and J by 4 bases, and 18 bases separated the two germline ends. CDR3 length: 17 amino acids. CDR1 and CDR2 from the germline V gene are SGHVS and FNYEAQ. The CDR3 spells CASSPRAGSTGANVLTF. CDR3 nucleotide sequence: TGTGCCAGCAGCCCAAGAGCAGGGTCTACGGGGGCCAACGTCCTGACTTTC. The entire variable domain, with the rest obtained from reference TRBV7-6 and TRBJ2-6, is as follows: GAGVSQSPRYKVTKRGQDVALRCDPISGHVSLYWYRQALGQGPEFLTYFNYEAQQDKSGLPNDRFSAERPEGSISTLTIQRTEQRDSAMYRCASSPRAGSTGANVLTFGAGSRLTVL.

The chain carries TRBV10-3 and TRBJ2-1; 12 bases are shared with TRBD2. Germline CDR1 and CDR2: ENHRY and SYGVKD. Unmatched junction bases numbered 12, after V lost 6 bases and J lost 0 bases. The CDR3 spans 19 residues. CDR3 sequence reads: CAIRKPGLAGPSSYNEQFF. DNA of the CDR3: TGTGCCATCAGGAAACCGGGACTAGCGGGTCCTAGCTCCTACAATGAGCAGTTCTTC.

V and J are TRBV2 and TRBJ1-4; tentatively, D is TRBD1 (6 bases). Between the trimmed V and J ends, which lost 10 bases and 0 bases, there was a span of 9 bases. Germline CDR1 and CDR2: SNHLY and FYNNEI. This CDR3 has 13 residues. CDR3 residues: CATHRATNEKLFF. CDR3 bases: TGTGCCACCCACAGGGCAACTAATGAAAAACTGTTTTTT. Full variable domain (remainder filled in from reference TRBV2 and TRBJ1-4): EPEVTQTPSHQVTQMGQEVILRCVPISNHLYFYWYRQILGQKVEFLVSFYNNEISEKSEIFDDQFSVERPDGSNFTLKIRSTKLEDSAMYFCATHRATNEKLFFGSGTQLSVL.

The chain recombines TRBV19 with TRBJ2-7; 9 positions match TRBD1. Looked up from germline, CDR1 is LNHDA and CDR2 is SQIVND (reference sequence). The CDR3 runs 14 residues. The ends lost 9 bases at V and 5 bases at J; junction bases unmatched: 11. CDR3 sequence reads: CASRTGTGSHEQYF. DNA for the CDR3: TGTGCCAGCCGAACCGGGACAGGGTCCCACGAGCAGTACTTC.

V and J are TRBV12-5 and TRBJ1-4; 7 bases agree with TRBD1. The germline V gene encodes CDR1 LGHNT and CDR2 FRNRAP. This CDR3 contains 14 residues. The ends lost 5 bases at V and 5 bases at J; junction bases unmatched: 5. The CDR3 region is CASGPGTVNEKLFF. In DNA form, the CDR3 reads TGTGCTAGTGGTCCCGGGACAGTAAATGAAAAACTGTTTTTT.

This chain uses TRBV7-8 with TRBJ1-1; 9 bases are shared with TRBD1. This CDR3 spans 14 amino acids. Germline V gene lookup returns CDR1 SGHVS and CDR2 FQNEAQ. V was clipped by 5 bases and J by 5 bases; unmatched bases: 6. CDR3 residues: CASSIRDRDTEAFF. CDR3 DNA sequence: TGTGCCAGCAGCATCCGGGACAGGGATACTGAAGCTTTCTTT.

The chain carries TRBV28 and TRBJ1-4; TRBD1 matches at 7 bases. The CDR3 totals 14 residues. With V trimmed by 8 bases and J by 6 bases, 9 bases remained unmatched. CDR1 and CDR2 (germline): MDHEN, SYDVKM. CDR3 sequence (DNA): TGTGCCAGCGTGGACCTCAGGGGGGATGAAAAACTGTTTTTT. Protein sequence: CASVDLRGDEKLFF.

V usage is TRBV5-1 and J usage is TRBJ2-7; D perhaps matches TRBD1 (5 bases). The CDR3 runs to 13 residues. The V end was cut by 3 bases, the J end by 0 bases, with 7 bases between. Germline V gives CDR1 SGHRS, CDR2 YFSETQ. The CDR3 DNA reads TGCGCCAGCAGCTCAGGGATCTCCTACGAGCAGTACTTC. This sequence encodes CASSSGISYEQYF.